This TCR beta chain was retrieved from a study of CD8+CD57+ T cells in acquired aplastic anemia. Looking at the study overall: Sorted CD4+ plus CD8+ cells gave DNA averaging around 3 ug. Overall study findings and caveats: Patients and controls shared under 30 CD8+ CDR3 sequences, highly expressed in patients. A significant difference in CD8+ Simpson's diversity between patients and controls was not found.

The TCR beta profiling, which covered VDJ combination and CDR3 sequence, was carried out using genomic DNA as the template. TCRdb re-analysed the reads in MiXCR, keeping a single row per CDR3 protein. Of 100,000 to 150,000 distinct CDR3 sequences detected, 40% appear once; the ten largest clones hold about 2.7%. This clonotype was seen at least ten times. What it binds is not known. The CDR3 is 11 residues long. V was cut by 5 bases and J by 6 bases, with 7 bases left in between. Germline assignment: CDR1 LNHDA and CDR2 SQIVND (reference sequence). Before being chosen for sequencing, patients had shown CD8+CD57+ cell expansion by flow cytometry.

Material for sequencing was sorted CD4+, CD8+, or CD8+CD57+ T cells (not recorded which) from PBMCs. This TCR derives from a human donor with aplastic anemia. J is TRBJ1-2 and V is TRBV19, with D hard to call. CDR3 sequence reads: CASSDVHGYTF. CDR3 in DNA: TGTGCCAGTAGTGACGTACATGGCTACACCTTC.